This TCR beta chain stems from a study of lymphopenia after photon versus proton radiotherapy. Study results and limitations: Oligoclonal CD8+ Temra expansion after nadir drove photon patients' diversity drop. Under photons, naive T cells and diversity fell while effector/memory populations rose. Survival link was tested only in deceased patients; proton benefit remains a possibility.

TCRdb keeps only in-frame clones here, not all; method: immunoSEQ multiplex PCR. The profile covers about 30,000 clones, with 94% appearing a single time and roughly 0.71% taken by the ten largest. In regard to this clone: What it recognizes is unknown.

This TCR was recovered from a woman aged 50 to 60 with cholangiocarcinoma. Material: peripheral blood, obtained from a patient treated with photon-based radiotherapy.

The CDR3 here is CASSYSLPGRYGYTF. The CDR3 DNA is TGTGCCAGCAGTTACTCGTTGCCAGGGCGGTATGGCTACACCTTC. This chain links TRBV6-6 with TRBJ1-2; a possible D gene is TRBD1 (5 bases). The CDR3 runs to 15 residues. The V gene's germline CDR1 is MNHNY and CDR2 SVGAGI (reference sequence). V shed 0 bases and J shed 5 bases, with 13 bases lying between them.